The clone carrying this TCR beta chain was detected once. The antigen remains undetermined. Other DNA sequences within the sample encode an identical CDR3. These data are taken from a study of graft-versus-host responses after intestinal transplantation. Across the study: Each recipient received a multivisceral, liver-intestinal, or isolated intestinal graft. Following induction with anti-thymocyte globulin, all recipients were given tacrolimus and steroids for two to three years.

TCRdb's copy holds only in-frame clones and misses some; the assay was immunoSEQ multiplex PCR. The sample holds around 110,000 clones, approximately 94% seen once. The CDR3 is made up of 19 amino acids. J lost 2 bases, V lost 3 bases, and 10 bases had no gene match. Germline V gene lookup returns CDR1 MGHRA and CDR2 YSYEKL. The chain uses TRBV4-1 and TRBJ1-4, with TRBD1 identical over 12 bases. The specimen was unstimulated CD4+ T cells sorted from spleen or lymph node cells, collected before transplant. The sequence was collected from a human donor who was the organ donor for an intestinal transplant. CDR3 nucleotides: TGCGCCAGCAGCCAGGACCCGGGACAGGGGGCTGGCACTAATGAAAAACTGTTTTTT. Translation: CASSQDPGQGAGTNEKLFF.